These T cell receptor beta chains were read from a single sample in a study of regulatory T cells in long-lasting Graves disease. TCRdb itself ran the multiplex PCR reads through MiXCR, one entry per CDR3 protein. The repertoire holds over 400,000 distinct CDR3 sequences, with approximately 14% as singletons. These records were also assigned to another study, of T cells in Graves' hyperthyroidism and ophthalmopathy.

The specimen comprised peripheral blood mononuclear cells (PBMCs), sampled at new diagnosis, from a patient treated with antithyroid drugs. Source of these receptors: a woman aged 45-60 years with Graves disease. The CDR3 runs from the conserved cysteine through the conserved F or W. Fields, in order: D gene, V gene, J gene, clone size, CDR3 DNA, CDR3 protein. A D gene is named only where the DNA matches it firmly. Part of the rows lack a size; the others show once, few, many or a class for expanded clones.

>-|TRBV10-3|TRBJ2-4|-
TGTGCCATCAAGGGGGAGGACATTCAGTACTTC
CAIKGEDIQYF
>-|TRBV12-3/TRBV12-4|TRBJ1-3|-
TGTGCCAGCAGTTTAGCGCTACCGTCGCGAGGAAACACCATATATTTT
CASSLALPSRGNTIYF
>-|TRBV12-3/TRBV12-4|TRBJ1-2|few
TGTGCCAGCAGTCGACAGACCTCATATGGCTACACCTTC
CASSRQTSYGYTF
>TRBD2|TRBV12-3/TRBV12-4|TRBJ2-7|many
TGTGCCAGCAGTACCCAGGCGGGAGGCTTGTACGAGCAGTACTTC
CASSTQAGGLYEQYF
>TRBD2|TRBV27|TRBJ2-3|many
TGTGCCAGCAGTTTAGTAGCGGGAGCGACAGATACGCAGTATTTT
CASSLVAGATDTQYF
>TRBD1|TRBV12-3/TRBV12-4|TRBJ2-5|-
TGTGCCAGCAGTTCCTCGACAGGGGGCGTGAAGACCCAGTACTTC
CASSSSTGGVKTQYF
>-|TRBV18|TRBJ2-7|many
TGTGCCAGCTCACCGGGGGGACACTTCTACGAGCAGTACTTC
CASSPGGHFYEQYF
>-|TRBV10-3|TRBJ1-1|many
TGTGCCATCAGTGAATTTGGGGGCGTTGAAGCTTTCTTT
CAISEFGGVEAFF
>TRBD2|TRBV7-9|TRBJ2-5|-
TGTGCCAGCAGCCCCGGGACTATCGGGAGAGGTGAGACCCAGTACTTC
CASSPGTIGRGETQYF
>TRBD2|TRBV5-1|TRBJ2-1|few
TGCGCCAGCAGCTCGTCGTTGGCAAGAGGAGGAGCGGGACTCAATGAGCAGTTCTTC
CASSSSLARGGAGLNEQFF
>-|TRBV28|TRBJ2-1|many
TGTGCCAGCAGAAGACGACAGAACAATGAGCAGTTCTTC
CASRRRQNNEQFF
>TRBD1|TRBV2|TRBJ2-1|many
TGTGCCAGCAGTGGGTGGGACAGCTCCTACAATGAGCAGTTCTTC
CASSGWDSSYNEQFF
>TRBD1|TRBV11-2|TRBJ1-2|many
TGTGCCAGCAGCCACGGACAGGGAAACTATGGCTACACCTTC
CASSHGQGNYGYTF
>-|TRBV7-2|TRBJ2-7|-
TGTGCCAGCAGCTTATTGGCCAGCATACGAGAGCAGTACTTC
CASSLLASIREQYF
>-|TRBV10-3|TRBJ1-5|-
TGTGCCATCAGTGAGTCTGGTCTACGGGACCCATCAGGTCAGCCCCAGCATTTT
CAISESGLRDPSGQPQHF
>-|TRBV9|TRBJ2-1|-
TGTGCCAGCAGCGTAGAGTGGGCGGCCTACAATGAGCAGTTCTTC
CASSVEWAAYNEQFF
>-|TRBV6-2/TRBV6-3|TRBJ1-6|many
TGTGCCAGCAGTTACGAGGGCTTTGGCTCACCCCTCCACTTT
CASSYEGFGSPLHF
>TRBD1|TRBV11-2|TRBJ2-7|many
TGTGCCAGCAGCACCGGGACAGGGGGTTTTTACGAGCAGTACTTC
CASSTGTGGFYEQYF
>-|TRBV19|TRBJ2-1|few
TGTGCCAGTAGTATAGGGCCGGGCGGCCACAATGAGCAGTTCTTC
CASSIGPGGHNEQFF
>TRBD1|TRBV7-9|TRBJ1-2|-
TGTGCCAGCAGCTTCGGGACAGGGGTGGAATATGGCTACACCTTC
CASSFGTGVEYGYTF
>-|TRBV29-1|TRBJ2-7|few
TGCAGTGCCCAAGACAGCTACTACGAGCAGTACTTC
CSAQDSYYEQYF
>TRBD1|TRBV9|TRBJ2-7|many
TGTGCCAGCAGCGTAGATCCAGGGGGCTTCTACGAGCAGTACTTC
CASSVDPGGFYEQYF
>-|TRBV12-3/TRBV12-4|TRBJ2-1|many
TGTGCCAGCAGTTTCGGCGCGGGCATACGGTACAATGAGCAGTTCTTC
CASSFGAGIRYNEQFF
>-|TRBV5-1|TRBJ2-7|many
TGCGCCAGCAAAAGAAGCGACTTCTCCTACGAGCAGTACTTC
CASKRSDFSYEQYF
>-|TRBV6-1|TRBJ1-5|few
TGTGCCAGCAGTACCTCCAGGGCGCATCAGCCCCAGCATTTT
CASSTSRAHQPQHF
>-|TRBV18|TRBJ2-5|many
TGTGCCAGCTCACCACCCCGGACAACTGTGCGAGAGACCCAGTACTTC
CASSPPRTTVRETQYF
>-|TRBV7-8|TRBJ2-4|many
TGTGCCAGCAGCCTCGAAAACCTAAACATTCAGTACTTC
CASSLENLNIQYF
>-|TRBV28|TRBJ1-1|many
TGTGCCACCTCGCCGGTGGGTCTGAACACTGAAGCTTTCTTT
CATSPVGLNTEAFF
>-|TRBV12-3/TRBV12-4|TRBJ1-2|-
TGTGCCAGCAGTTTTTATGGGGGCTATGGCTACACCTTC
CASSFYGGYGYTF
>-|TRBV20-1|TRBJ1-5|many
TGCAGTGCACAGCAGACCGCAGCAATATATCAGCCCCAGCATTTT
CSAQQTAAIYQPQHF
>-|TRBV19|TRBJ2-1|-
TGTGCCAGTAGTAACTGGGGGGATAGCGGACCATACAATGAGCAGCTCTTC
CASSNWGDSGPYNEQLF
>TRBD2|TRBV28|TRBJ2-1|many
TGTGCCAGCAGTGCCGGACTAGCGGGAGGTGGGAATGAGCAGTTCTTC
CASSAGLAGGGNEQFF
>-|TRBV27|TRBJ2-4|many
TGTGCCAGCAGGGAACGAGCCAAAAACATTCAGTACTTC
CASRERAKNIQYF
>-|TRBV20-1|TRBJ2-7|many
TGCAGTGCTAGATCAACCAATAGCGGTGGGGTCTCCTACGAGCAGTACTTC
CSARSTNSGGVSYEQYF
>-|TRBV20-1|TRBJ2-7|few
TGCAGTGCCAGAAAGAGTCTCGGGACATTGCCCTACGAGCAGTACTTC
CSARKSLGTLPYEQYF
>-|TRBV9|TRBJ2-3|many
TGTGCCAGCAGCGTCAACCCTGGCACAGATACGCAGTATTTT
CASSVNPGTDTQYF
>TRBD2|TRBV5-1|TRBJ2-3|many
TGCGCCAGCTACCCTAGCGGGAGTTCTGCAGATACGCAGTATTTT
CASYPSGSSADTQYF
>TRBD1|TRBV5-1|TRBJ1-4|many
TGCGCCAGCAGCTTGGCCAGGGGGCACGCTAATGAAAAACTGTTTTTT
CASSLARGHANEKLFF
>-|TRBV7-9|TRBJ2-7|many
TGTGCCAGCAGCAGGACCGGGGCCAGCTCCTACGAGCAGTACTTC
CASSRTGASSYEQYF
>TRBD2|TRBV27|TRBJ2-1|many
TGTGCCAGCAGTTTAGCCTCTAGCGGAGAGTACAATGAGCAGTTCTTC
CASSLASSGEYNEQFF
>-|TRBV28|TRBJ2-1|many
TGTGCCAGCAGTCGTGAGCTAGGAGTCGGGGGCTTTAATGAGCAGTTCTTC
CASSRELGVGGFNEQFF
>-|TRBV3-1|TRBJ1-2|-
TGTGCCAGCAGCCAAGATGGTCGGGGTGGCTACACCTTC
CASSQDGRGGYTF
>-|TRBV5-1|TRBJ2-3|few
TGCGCCAGCAGCTTGGAGCTAGGGGCAGATACGCAGTATTTT
CASSLELGADTQYF